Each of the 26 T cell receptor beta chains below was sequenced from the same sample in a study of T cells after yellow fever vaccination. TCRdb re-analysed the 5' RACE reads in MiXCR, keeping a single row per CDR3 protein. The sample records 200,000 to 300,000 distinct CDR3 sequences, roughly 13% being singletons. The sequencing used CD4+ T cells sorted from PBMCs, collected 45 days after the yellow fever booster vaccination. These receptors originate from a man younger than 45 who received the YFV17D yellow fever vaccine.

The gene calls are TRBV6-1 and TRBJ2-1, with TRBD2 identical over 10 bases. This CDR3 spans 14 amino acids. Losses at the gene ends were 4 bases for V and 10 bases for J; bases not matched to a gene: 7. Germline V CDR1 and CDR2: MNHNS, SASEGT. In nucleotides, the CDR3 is TGTGCCAGCAGTGGGGGGACTAGCGCGAGAGAGCAGTTCTTC. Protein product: CASSGGTSAREQFF.

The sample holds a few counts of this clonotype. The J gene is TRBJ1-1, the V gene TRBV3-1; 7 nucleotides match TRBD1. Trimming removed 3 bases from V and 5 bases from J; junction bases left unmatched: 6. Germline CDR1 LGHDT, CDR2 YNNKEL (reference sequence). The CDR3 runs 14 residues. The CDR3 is CASSQLTGETEAFF. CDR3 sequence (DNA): TGTGCCAGCAGCCAGCTAACAGGGGAAACTGAAGCTTTCTTT.

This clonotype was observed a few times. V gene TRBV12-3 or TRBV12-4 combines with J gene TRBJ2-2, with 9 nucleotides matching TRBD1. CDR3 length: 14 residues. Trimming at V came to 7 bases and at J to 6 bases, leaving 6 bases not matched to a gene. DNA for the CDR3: TGTGCCAGCATTCGGGACAGGGCGTCCGGGGAGCTGTTTTTT. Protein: CASIRDRASGELFF.

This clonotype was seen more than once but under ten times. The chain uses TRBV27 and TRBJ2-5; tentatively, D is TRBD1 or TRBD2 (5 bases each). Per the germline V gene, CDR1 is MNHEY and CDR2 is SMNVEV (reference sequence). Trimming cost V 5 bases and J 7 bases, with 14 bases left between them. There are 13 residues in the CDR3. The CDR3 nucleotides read TGTGCCAGCAGTCCGGGGACGGGTGGGACCCAGTACTTC. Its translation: CASSPGTGGTQYF.

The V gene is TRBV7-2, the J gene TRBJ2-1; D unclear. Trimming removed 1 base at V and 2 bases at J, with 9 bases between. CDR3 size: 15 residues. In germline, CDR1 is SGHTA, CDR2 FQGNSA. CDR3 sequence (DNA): TGTGCCAGCAGCTTAGGGTGGGAAACCTACAATGAGCAGTTCTTC. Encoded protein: CASSLGWETYNEQFF.

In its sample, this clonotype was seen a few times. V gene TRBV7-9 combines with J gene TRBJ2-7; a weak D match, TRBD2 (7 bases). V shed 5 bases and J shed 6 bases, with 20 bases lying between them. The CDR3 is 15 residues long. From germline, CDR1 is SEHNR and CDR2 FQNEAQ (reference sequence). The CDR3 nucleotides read TGTGCCAGCAGCCCGCCCGGGGGGCAACCGGCCGAGCAGTACTTC. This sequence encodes CASSPPGGQPAEQYF.

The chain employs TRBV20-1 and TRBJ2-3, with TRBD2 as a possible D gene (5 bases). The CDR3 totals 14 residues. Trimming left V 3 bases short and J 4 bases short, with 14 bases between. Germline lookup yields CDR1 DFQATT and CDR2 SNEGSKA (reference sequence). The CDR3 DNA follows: TGCAGTGCTAGTTGGCTGGCCGGGGCAGATACGCAGTATTTT. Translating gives CSASWLAGADTQYF.

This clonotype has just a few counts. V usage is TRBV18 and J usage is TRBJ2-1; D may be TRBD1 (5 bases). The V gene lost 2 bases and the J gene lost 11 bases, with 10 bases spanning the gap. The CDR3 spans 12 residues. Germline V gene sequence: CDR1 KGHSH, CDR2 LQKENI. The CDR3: CASSPKQEKQFF. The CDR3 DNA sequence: TGTGCCAGCTCACCAAAACAGGAGAAGCAGTTCTTC.

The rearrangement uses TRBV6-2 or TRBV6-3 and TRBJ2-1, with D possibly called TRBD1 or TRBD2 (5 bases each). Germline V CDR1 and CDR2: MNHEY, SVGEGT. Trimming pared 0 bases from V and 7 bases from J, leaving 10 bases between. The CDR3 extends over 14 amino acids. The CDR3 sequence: CASSYSGPKNEQFF. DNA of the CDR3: TGTGCCAGCAGTTACTCGGGACCAAAGAATGAGCAGTTCTTC.

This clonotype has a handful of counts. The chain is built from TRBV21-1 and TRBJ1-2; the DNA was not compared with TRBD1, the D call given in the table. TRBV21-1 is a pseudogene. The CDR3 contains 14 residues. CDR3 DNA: TGTGCCAGCAGCAAAGCGCAGGGGGCCTATGGCTACACCTTC. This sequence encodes CASSKAQGAYGYTF.

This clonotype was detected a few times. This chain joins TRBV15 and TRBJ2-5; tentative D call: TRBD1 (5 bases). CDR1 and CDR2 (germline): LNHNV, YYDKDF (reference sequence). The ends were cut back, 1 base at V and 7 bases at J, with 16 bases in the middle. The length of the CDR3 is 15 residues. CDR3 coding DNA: TGTGCCACCAGCAGAGCCGTCAAGGACATAGTGACCCAGTACTTC. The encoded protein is CATSRAVKDIVTQYF.

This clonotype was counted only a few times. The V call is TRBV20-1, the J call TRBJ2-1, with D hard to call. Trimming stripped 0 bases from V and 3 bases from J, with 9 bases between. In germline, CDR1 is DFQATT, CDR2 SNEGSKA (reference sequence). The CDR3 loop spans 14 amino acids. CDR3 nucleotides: TGCAGTGCTAGAGACCGGAGAGGCTACAATGAGCAGTTCTTC. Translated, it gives CSARDRRGYNEQFF.

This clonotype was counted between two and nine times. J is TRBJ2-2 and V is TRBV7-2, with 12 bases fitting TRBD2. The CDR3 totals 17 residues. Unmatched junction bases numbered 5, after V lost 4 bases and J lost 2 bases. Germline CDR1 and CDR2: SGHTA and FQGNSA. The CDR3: CASSSSLAGGNTGELFF. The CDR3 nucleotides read TGTGCCAGCAGCTCATCACTAGCGGGAGGCAACACCGGGGAGCTGTTTTTT.

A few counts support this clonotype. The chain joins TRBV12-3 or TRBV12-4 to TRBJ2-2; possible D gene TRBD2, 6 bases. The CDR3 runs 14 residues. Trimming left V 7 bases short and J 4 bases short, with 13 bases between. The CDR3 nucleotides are TGTGCCAGCACGAGGCCCGGGGGCACCGGGGAGCTGTTTTTT. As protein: CASTRPGGTGELFF.

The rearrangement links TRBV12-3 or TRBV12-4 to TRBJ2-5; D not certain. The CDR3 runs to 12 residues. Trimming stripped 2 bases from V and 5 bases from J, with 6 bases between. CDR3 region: CASSLLWETQYF. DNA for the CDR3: TGTGCCAGCAGTTTATTGTGGGAGACCCAGTACTTC.

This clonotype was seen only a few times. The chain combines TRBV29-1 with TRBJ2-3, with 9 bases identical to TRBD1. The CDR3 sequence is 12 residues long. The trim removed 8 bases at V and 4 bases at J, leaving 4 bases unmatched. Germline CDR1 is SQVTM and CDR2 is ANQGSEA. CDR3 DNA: TGCAGCACAGGGGGCTGGGCAGATACGCAGTATTTT. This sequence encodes CSTGGWADTQYF.

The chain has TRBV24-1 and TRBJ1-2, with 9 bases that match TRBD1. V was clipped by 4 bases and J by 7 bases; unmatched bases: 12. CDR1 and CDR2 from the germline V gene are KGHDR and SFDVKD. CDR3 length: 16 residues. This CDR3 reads CATSDRIPGQGFGYTF. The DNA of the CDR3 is TGTGCCACCAGTGACAGAATACCGGGACAGGGCTTTGGCTACACCTTC.

CDR3 sequence: CASSYEGSSYNEQFF. The CDR3 DNA reads as TGTGCCAGCAGTTACGAGGGCAGCTCCTACAATGAGCAGTTCTTC. The V and J genes are TRBV6-5 and TRBJ2-1, with a weak D call TRBD2 (5 bases). Per the germline V gene, CDR1 is MNHEY and CDR2 is SVGAGI. The V and J ends lost 2 bases and 0 bases respectively, with 8 bases between them. The CDR3 covers 15 residues.

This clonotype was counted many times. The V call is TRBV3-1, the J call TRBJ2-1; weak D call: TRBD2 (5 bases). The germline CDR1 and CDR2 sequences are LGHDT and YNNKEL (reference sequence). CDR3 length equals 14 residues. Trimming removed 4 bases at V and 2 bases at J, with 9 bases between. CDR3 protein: CASSLAGTYNEQFF. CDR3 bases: TGTGCCAGCAGCCTTGCCGGGACCTACAATGAGCAGTTCTTC.

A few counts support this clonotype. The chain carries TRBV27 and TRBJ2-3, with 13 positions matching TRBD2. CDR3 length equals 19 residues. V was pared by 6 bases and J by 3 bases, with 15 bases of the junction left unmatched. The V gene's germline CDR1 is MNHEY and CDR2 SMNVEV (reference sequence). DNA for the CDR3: TGTGCCAGCAGGCGAAGAACTAGCGGGAGGGCCCGGGAGACAGATACGCAGTATTTT. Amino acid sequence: CASRRRTSGRARETDTQYF.

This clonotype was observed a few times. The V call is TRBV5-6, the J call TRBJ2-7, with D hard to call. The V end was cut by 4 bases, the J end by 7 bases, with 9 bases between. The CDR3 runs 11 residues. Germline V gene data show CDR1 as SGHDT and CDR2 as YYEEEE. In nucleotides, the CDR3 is TGTGCCAGCAGCACCTTCGGGGAGCAGTACTTC. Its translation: CASSTFGEQYF.

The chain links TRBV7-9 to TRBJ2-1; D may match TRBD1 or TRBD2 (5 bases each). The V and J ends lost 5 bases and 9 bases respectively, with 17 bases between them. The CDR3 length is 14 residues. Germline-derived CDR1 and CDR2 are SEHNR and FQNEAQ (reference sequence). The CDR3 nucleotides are TGTGCCAGCAGCCCCCCCCGAGGGGTAAGTGAGCAGTTCTTC. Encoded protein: CASSPPRGVSEQFF.

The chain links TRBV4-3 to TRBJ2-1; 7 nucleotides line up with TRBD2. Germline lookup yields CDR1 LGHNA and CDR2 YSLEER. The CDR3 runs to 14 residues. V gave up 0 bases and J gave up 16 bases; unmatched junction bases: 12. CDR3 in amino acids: CASSQDWSGTFQFF. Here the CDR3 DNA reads TGCGCCAGCAGCCAAGATTGGAGCGGGACGTTCCAATTCTTC.

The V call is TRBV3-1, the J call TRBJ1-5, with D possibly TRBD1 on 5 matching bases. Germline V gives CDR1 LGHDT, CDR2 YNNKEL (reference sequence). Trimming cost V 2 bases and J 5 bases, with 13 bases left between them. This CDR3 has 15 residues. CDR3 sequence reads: CASSQKSGGDQPQHF. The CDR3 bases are TGTGCCAGCAGCCAAAAATCGGGGGGAGATCAGCCCCAGCATTTT.

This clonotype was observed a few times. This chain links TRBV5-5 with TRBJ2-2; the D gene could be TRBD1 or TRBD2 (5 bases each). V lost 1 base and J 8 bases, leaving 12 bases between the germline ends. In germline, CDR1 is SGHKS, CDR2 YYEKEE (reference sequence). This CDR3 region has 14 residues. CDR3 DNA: TGTGCCAGCAGCTTGTCTCCCGGGGCGGGGGAGCTGTTTTTT. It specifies CASSLSPGAGELFF. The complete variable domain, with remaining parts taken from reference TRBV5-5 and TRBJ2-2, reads DAGVTQSPTHLIKTRGQQVTLRCSPISGHKSVSWYQQVLGQGPQFIFQYYEKEERGRGNFPDRFSARQFPNYSSELNVNALLLGDSALYLCASSLSPGAGELFFGEGSRLTVL.

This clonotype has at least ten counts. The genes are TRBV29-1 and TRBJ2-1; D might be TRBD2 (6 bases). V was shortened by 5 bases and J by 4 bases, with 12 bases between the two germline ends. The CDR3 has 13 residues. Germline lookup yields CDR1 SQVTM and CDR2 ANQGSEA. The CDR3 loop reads CSVLGGDYNEQFF. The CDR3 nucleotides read TGCAGCGTTTTAGGAGGGGATTACAATGAGCAGTTCTTC.